Below, 32 T cell receptor beta chains from the same sample are listed, as sequenced in a study of liver allograft versus peripheral blood T cells. Study-wide background: Hepatic allograft T cell receptor repertoires were evaluated relative to those present in recipients' peripheral blood.

TCRdb re-called the reads through MiXCR, storing one row per CDR3 protein. Of some 1,900 distinct CDR3 sequences listed, 16% are singletons. The source is a human patient who had a liver transplant. The graft donor may have given rise to some T cells.

Comment on this clonotype: A much larger clone differs from this one at a single base, so this may be a read error. The chain couples TRBV3-1 to TRBJ1-3; weak D call: TRBD1 (6 bases). The V end was cut by 4 bases, the J end by 2 bases, with 18 bases between. Germline V CDR1 and CDR2: LGHDT, YNNKEL (reference sequence). The CDR3 consists of 17 residues. The CDR3 loop reads CASSLRRTAFPGNTIYF. The CDR3 DNA follows: TGTGCCAGCAGCCTTCGCCGGACAGCCTTCCCTGGAAACACCATATATTTT.

By frequency in the sample, this clonotype is medium-sized. The chain links TRBV7-9 to TRBJ1-5, with 8 bases identical to TRBD1. The CDR3 has 15 residues. Germline loops: CDR1 SEHNR, CDR2 FQNEAQ (reference sequence). V was clipped by 3 bases and J by 5 bases; unmatched bases: 6. CDR3 sequence reads: CASSLSGTGHQPQHF. Written as DNA, the CDR3 is TGTGCCAGCAGCTTGTCCGGGACAGGCCATCAGCCCCAGCATTTT.

This chain uses TRBV7-2 with TRBJ2-5; 8 bases fit TRBD1. V shed 5 bases and J 4 bases; nucleotides not matched to a gene: 6. Per germline, CDR1 SGHTA and CDR2 FQGNSA. The CDR3 runs to 14 residues. The CDR3 is CASSDDRGPETQYF. The CDR3 DNA reads TGTGCCAGCAGCGACGACAGGGGTCCAGAGACCCAGTACTTC.

By frequency in the sample, this clonotype is medium-sized. The V gene is TRBV6-6, the J gene TRBJ2-7, with D uncertain. Trimming stripped 6 bases from V and 0 bases from J, with 9 bases between. The CDR3 consists of 13 residues. Germline CDR1 MNHNY, CDR2 SVGAGI (reference sequence). The CDR3 coding sequence is TGTGCCAGCAGCTTCCCTAGCTCCTACGAGCAGTACTTC. Amino acids: CASSFPSSYEQYF.

Points on this clonotype: This may arise from a read error, as a much more abundant clone is one base away. This chain uses TRBV19 with TRBJ2-1; 11 bases are shared with TRBD2. Germline loops: CDR1 LNHDA, CDR2 SQIVND (reference sequence). V shed 3 bases, J shed 4 bases, and the junction held 2 bases outside the gene matches. CDR3 length: 15 residues. CDR3 DNA sequence: TGTGCCAGTAGTATTAGCGGGGGGGCGTACAATGAGCAGTTCTTC. This gives the protein CASSISGGAYNEQFF.

This clonotype is medium-sized. The CDR3 DNA sequence: TGTGCCAGCAGCTCAGACGCAGGGGGCACCGGGGAGCTGTTTTTT. It translates to CASSSDAGGTGELFF. The rearrangement joins TRBV5-6 to TRBJ2-2, with 7 bases identical to TRBD1. This CDR3 region has 15 residues. After removal of 3 bases from V and 4 bases from J, the junction contained 6 bases not matched to a gene. Per germline, CDR1 SGHDT and CDR2 YYEEEE.

The rearrangement uses TRBV9 and TRBJ2-7; no clear D gene. The CDR3 covers 15 residues. Trimming took off 4 bases at V and 3 bases at J, with 17 bases between the two ends. The germline V gene has CDR1 SGDLS and CDR2 YYNGEE. This chain's CDR3 is CASSPDSYPIYEQYF. The CDR3 DNA reads as TGTGCCAGCAGCCCAGACTCTTATCCTATCTACGAGCAGTACTTC.

This clonotype came up a few times. The chain links TRBV7-2 to TRBJ2-3; D might be TRBD1 or TRBD2, each matching 5 bases. Germline lookup yields CDR1 SGHTA and CDR2 FQGNSA. This CDR3 is 15 amino acids long. Trimming took off 4 bases at V and 6 bases at J, with 17 bases between the two ends. CDR3 sequence: CASSSRGGAGDTQYF. For the CDR3, the DNA is TGTGCCAGCAGCTCCCGGGGCGGCGCAGGGGATACGCAGTATTTT.

This clonotype is categorized as medium-sized. This chain uses TRBV19 with TRBJ2-7; TRBD2 agrees at 8 bases. Germline CDR1 is LNHDA and CDR2 is SQIVND (reference sequence). The V gene end was trimmed by 5 bases and the J gene end by 3 bases; junction bases not matched to a gene: 3. This CDR3 has 13 residues. The CDR3 bases are TGTGCCAGTAGTTATCGGGGGGGCTACGAGCAGTACTTC. It is translated as CASSYRGGYEQYF.

By share, this clonotype ranks as large. J is TRBJ1-4 and V is TRBV18; tentatively, D is TRBD1 (5 bases). Germline loops: CDR1 KGHSH, CDR2 LQKENI. The CDR3 is made up of 14 amino acids. V lost 6 bases, J lost 0 bases, and 8 bases lay in between. Here the CDR3 reads CASSRGPTNEKLFF. CDR3 in DNA: TGTGCCAGCTCGAGGGGACCAACTAATGAAAAACTGTTTTTT.

By share, this clonotype ranks as large. The chain links TRBV30 to TRBJ1-5; TRBD1 matches at 7 bases. The CDR3 totals 12 residues. The V gene's germline CDR1 is GTSNPN and CDR2 SVGIG (reference sequence). The V and J ends lost 5 bases and 10 bases, in that order; junction bases with no gene match: 8. The CDR3, as DNA: TGTGCCTGGCGGACAGGCATGGGACCCCAGCATTTT. It is translated as CAWRTGMGPQHF.

This chain joins TRBV20-1 and TRBJ1-2, with 8 bases aligning to TRBD1. There are 14 residues in the CDR3. The germline CDR1 and CDR2 sequences are DFQATT and SNEGSKA (reference sequence). Unmatched junction bases numbered 12, after V lost 6 bases and J lost 6 bases. The CDR3 here is CSASSRRGLDGYTF. The CDR3 nucleotides are TGCAGTGCCAGCAGCCGCAGGGGGCTGGATGGCTACACCTTC.

Remarks on this clonotype: A far larger clone is just one base off, so this is likely a read error. The V and J genes are TRBV7-9 and TRBJ1-6; D is ambiguous. Germline V gene data show CDR1 as SEHNR and CDR2 as FQNEAQ (reference sequence). The CDR3 is 18 residues long. CDR3 loop: CASSLALLEFSYNSPHHF. DNA for the CDR3: TGTGCCAGCAGCTTAGCGTTGTTGGAGTTTTCCTATAATTCACCCCACCACTTT.

The chain joins TRBV6-5 to TRBJ1-1, with 7 bases aligning to TRBD1. From germline, CDR1 is MNHEY and CDR2 SVGAGI. The length of the CDR3 is 15 residues. After removal of 7 bases from V and 7 bases from J, the junction contained 15 bases not matched to a gene. The CDR3 DNA sequence: TGTGCCAGCACCCCCCACAGGGGTTTGGACATTGAAGCTTTCTTT. This encodes CASTPHRGLDIEAFF.

This clonotype is termed medium-sized (0.01 to 0.1%). The gene calls are TRBV12-3 or TRBV12-4 and TRBJ2-1; 11 nucleotides align to TRBD2. The CDR3 spans 14 residues. The V and J ends lost 6 bases and 10 bases, in that order; junction bases with no gene match: 8. Written as DNA, the CDR3 is TGTGCCAGCAGCCTTAGCGGGGGGGCCAGAGAGCAGTTCTTC. Protein sequence: CASSLSGGAREQFF.

The chain recombines TRBV2 with TRBJ1-5; tentatively, D is TRBD1 (6 bases). Trimming pared 5 bases from V and 5 bases from J, leaving 16 bases between. From germline, CDR1 is SNHLY and CDR2 FYNNEI. This CDR3 contains 15 residues. CDR3 sequence reads: CASSPETGPHQPQHF. The CDR3 DNA is TGTGCCAGCAGTCCTGAGACAGGTCCACATCAGCCCCAGCATTTT. Using reference TRBV2 and TRBJ1-5 for the parts outside the CDR3, the full variable domain is EPEVTQTPSHQVTQMGQEVILRCVPISNHLYFYWYRQILGQKVEFLVSFYNNEISEKSEIFDDQFSVERPDGSNFTLKIRSTKLEDSAMYFCASSPETGPHQPQHFGDGTRLSIL.

This chain links TRBV29-1 with TRBJ1-2; TRBD1 aligns across 10 bases. CDR1 and CDR2 (germline): SQVTM, ANQGSEA. This CDR3 has 13 residues. Trimming took 4 bases from V and 6 from J; bases not matched to a gene: 5. The CDR3 loop reads CSVAGQGLHGYTF. CDR3 sequence (DNA): TGCAGCGTTGCGGGACAGGGGCTCCATGGCTACACCTTC.

In its sample, this clonotype is medium-sized (0.01 to 0.1%). V gene TRBV13 combines with J gene TRBJ2-1, with TRBD2 matching 13 bases. J lost 7 bases, V lost 5 bases, and 5 bases had no gene match. From germline, CDR1 is PRHDT and CDR2 FYEKMQ (reference sequence). This CDR3 spans 15 amino acids. CDR3 nucleotide sequence: TGTGCCAGCAGCCCGGGACTAGCGGGGACGAATGAGCAGTTCTTC. It codes for CASSPGLAGTNEQFF.

Concerning this clonotype: A single base is all that separates this from a far larger clone, so a read error is likely. The CDR3 nucleotides are TGTGCCAGCAGCCAAGGACGGCTAGGCGGCTACACCTTC. It encodes CASSQGRLGGYTF. This rearrangement joins TRBV6-6 to TRBJ1-2; the D is unclear. The CDR3 covers 13 residues. The V end was cut by 6 bases, the J end by 8 bases, with 16 bases between. CDR1 is MNHNY, CDR2 SVGAGI, per germline (reference sequence).

This clonotype is medium-sized. J is TRBJ2-1 and V is TRBV11-2; a weak D match, TRBD2 (6 bases). The germline CDR1 and CDR2 sequences are SGHAT and FQNNGV. This CDR3 has 16 amino acids. Trimming shortened V by 7 bases and J by 5 bases, and 21 bases separated the two germline ends. Here the CDR3 reads CASTLRRDLWNNEQFF. The CDR3 DNA follows: TGTGCCAGCACTCTAAGGAGGGACTTGTGGAACAATGAGCAGTTCTTC.

By share, this clonotype ranks as medium-sized. This chain links TRBV12-3 or TRBV12-4 with TRBJ1-1; D not resolved. Trimming removed 2 bases from V and 4 bases from J, with 8 bases in between. The CDR3 loop spans 13 amino acids. The DNA of the CDR3 is TGTGCCAGCAGTTTAAGTACGGGCACTGAAGCTTTCTTT. Protein: CASSLSTGTEAFF.

Judged by abundance, this clonotype is large (0.1 to 1%). This sequence joins TRBV18 and TRBJ1-5; D is uncertain. CDR3 length equals 14 residues. V was cut by 6 bases and J by 3 bases, with 12 bases left in between. Germline V CDR1 and CDR2: KGHSH, LQKENI. CDR3 sequence reads: CASSDEGTNQPQHF. In nucleotides, the CDR3 is TGTGCCAGCTCCGACGAGGGCACCAATCAGCCCCAGCATTTT.

This clonotype has only a few counts. The chain couples TRBV19 to TRBJ2-3; 13 bases align to TRBD2. The CDR3 length is 16 residues. J gave up 5 bases and V 7 bases, and 9 bases lay outside the gene matches. The germline gives CDR1 LNHDA, CDR2 SQIVND (reference sequence). DNA for the CDR3: TGTGCCAGTAACCCGGGACTAGCGGGAAGAGGAGATACGCAGTATTTT. It yields the protein CASNPGLAGRGDTQYF.

On this clonotype itself: A single base separates this from a much larger clone, so it may be a read error. This sequence joins TRBV11-3 and TRBJ2-2; no clear D. The CDR3 sequence is 14 residues long. Trimming took off 5 bases at V and 4 bases at J, with 11 bases between the two ends. Germline assignment: CDR1 SGHNT and CDR2 YENEEA. The CDR3: CASSTFHPTGELFF. The CDR3 coding sequence is TGTGCCAGCAGCACCTTTCACCCCACCGGGGAGCTGTTTTTT.

This clonotype is deemed medium-sized (0.01 to 0.1%). V usage is TRBV13 and J usage is TRBJ1-6; D gene uncertain. Trimming took 1 base from V and 12 from J, leaving 7 bases between them. CDR3 length: 12 amino acids. Germline V gene sequence: CDR1 PRHDT, CDR2 FYEKMQ (reference sequence). The CDR3 coding sequence is TGTGCCAGCAGCTTAGATCGGGGACCCCTCCACTTT. This gives the protein CASSLDRGPLHF.

Concerning this clonotype itself: A far larger clone is just one base off, so this is likely a read error. The gene calls are TRBV6-1 and TRBJ1-2, with 13 bases identical to TRBD2. The DNA end favors TRBJ2-1, so the J call may be wrong. CDR3 length equals 15 residues. Germline values: CDR1 MNHNS, CDR2 SASEGT. CDR3 sequence (DNA): TGTGCCAGCAGTGAAGGGACTAGCGGGAGCAATGTGCAGTTCTTC. Encoded protein: CASSEGTSGSNVQFF.

This clonotype is classed as large. CDR3 nucleotide sequence: TGTGCCAGCAGTTTAGTCCCCATCTATGGCTACACCTTC. Protein: CASSLVPIYGYTF. This chain connects TRBV12-3 or TRBV12-4 to TRBJ1-2; no clear D gene. The CDR3 runs to 13 residues. Trimming shortened V by 1 base and J by 4 bases, and 7 bases separated the two germline ends.

The V call is TRBV6-6, the J call TRBJ2-1; 14 nucleotides agree with TRBD2. The V and J ends lost 5 bases and 10 bases, in that order; junction bases with no gene match: 7. Germline-derived CDR1 and CDR2 are MNHNY and SVGAGI (reference sequence). The length of the CDR3 is 15 residues. The CDR3 loop is CASSSGLAGGTEQFF. The CDR3 DNA is TGTGCCAGCAGTAGCGGACTAGCGGGGGGAACGGAGCAGTTCTTC.

By share, this clonotype ranks as medium-sized. This sequence joins TRBV18 and TRBJ2-3; 10 bases are shared with TRBD2. CDR3 length: 17 residues. V dropped 4 bases and J dropped 1; count of bases not matched to a gene: 8. Germline V lookup: CDR1 KGHSH, CDR2 LQKENI. This chain's CDR3 is CASSRVSGRAGTDTQYF. CDR3 nucleotide sequence: TGTGCCAGCTCACGAGTAAGCGGGAGGGCCGGCACAGATACGCAGTATTTT.

This clonotype is deemed large. The chain combines TRBV14 with TRBJ1-3; a weak D match, TRBD1 (6 bases). This CDR3 is built from 14 residues. The V and J ends lost 1 base and 4 bases respectively, with 8 bases between them. Per germline, CDR1 SGHDN and CDR2 FVKESK. The CDR3 DNA reads TGTGCCAGCAGCCAAGCAGGGGTAGGAAACACCATATATTTT. It translates to CASSQAGVGNTIYF.

About this clonotype: Since a far larger clone is one base different, this is likely a read error. V gene TRBV6-5 combines with J gene TRBJ2-7; 8 bases map to TRBD1. The CDR3 sequence is 13 residues long. Germline V gene sequence: CDR1 MNHEY, CDR2 SVGAGI. The CDR3 spells CDTDRGPTYEQYF. In nucleotides, the CDR3 is TGTGACACAGACAGGGGACCCACCTACGAGCAGTACTTC.

In its sample, this clonotype ranks as medium-sized. This chain connects TRBV10-3 to TRBJ1-1; no definite D call. Germline-derived CDR1 and CDR2 are ENHRY and SYGVKD. The CDR3 is 12 residues long. V was shortened by 5 bases and J by 6 bases, with 10 bases between the two germline ends. CDR3 loop: CAISPSMAEAFF. CDR3 coding DNA: TGTGCCATCAGTCCCTCGATGGCTGAAGCTTTCTTT.